The T cell receptor beta chain described here comes from a study of neurological immune-mediated disorders. There are many counts of this clonotype. V lost 1 base and J 5 bases, leaving 9 bases between the germline ends. The CDR3 has 13 amino acids. In TCRdb, the 5' RACE reads were re-called with MiXCR into one record per CDR3 protein. The sample lists about 89,000 distinct CDR3 sequences, roughly 2.6% occurring once. The chain combines TRBV12-3 or TRBV12-4 with TRBJ2-7; the D call may be TRBD1 or TRBD2 (5 bases each). Sequenced sample: PBMCs. The receptor was derived from a woman aged 30 to 39 with multiple sclerosis. The CDR3 nucleotides are TGTGCCAGCAGTTTAGACCTGGGGGACGAGCAGTACTTC. It yields the protein CASSLDLGDEQYF.